Listed below are T cell receptor beta chains from one sample, sequenced in a study of human T cells and chemical hapten exposure. TCRdb analysed the RACE reads with MiXCR anew, one entry per CDR3 protein. The sample consists of under 300,000 distinct CDR3 sequences, 7.5% to 9% of them appearing once. The sample here was whole blood, taken in connection with sensitization to the hapten diphenylcyclopropenone (DPC). These receptors came from a man aged 18 to 29 with alopecia areata. Some clones in this sample may be carry-over from other donors' samples. Each CDR3 is given with its conserved first and last residue. D genes are given only for firm matches. Rows may omit the clone size; those that give it use once, few, many or a size class.

>TRBJ1-5|few|TRBV28|-
CASSFVGLSGNQPQHF
TGTGCCAGCAGTTTCGTGGGGCTGAGTGGCAATCAGCCCCAGCATTTT
>TRBJ2-5|-|TRBV29-1|TRBD1
CSIGTGEATQYF
TGCAGCATTGGGACAGGGGAGGCGACCCAGTACTTC
>TRBJ2-5|few|TRBV6-5|-
CASKAPNQETQYF
TGTGCCAGCAAAGCCCCGAACCAAGAGACCCAGTACTTC
>TRBJ2-1|-|TRBV20-1|-
CSARHRDVHYNEQFF
TGCAGTGCCCGCCACCGGGACGTTCACTACAATGAGCAGTTCTTC
>TRBJ2-3|-|TRBV12-3/TRBV12-4|TRBD2
CASSSGLREGTQYF
TGTGCCAGCAGTTCGGGATTGAGGGAGGGTACGCAGTATTTT
>TRBJ2-7|few|TRBV20-1|-
CSAIRAYEQYF
TGCAGTGCTATAAGGGCCTACGAGCAGTACTTC
>TRBJ2-1|-|TRBV12-3/TRBV12-4|TRBD1
CASSAGQGANEQFF
TGTGCCAGCAGTGCCGGCCAGGGGGCGAATGAGCAGTTCTTC
>TRBJ2-2|-|TRBV9|-
CASSYPSGPNTGELFF
TGTGCCAGCAGCTATCCGAGCGGGCCAAACACCGGGGAGCTGTTTTTT
>TRBJ2-5|-|TRBV6-5|-
CASIGQYQETQYF
TGTGCCAGCATCGGACAGTACCAAGAGACCCAGTACTTC
>TRBJ1-1|few|TRBV4-1|-
CASSQVPGAVTEAFF
TGCGCCAGCAGCCAAGTTCCGGGGGCGGTCACTGAAGCTTTCTTT
>TRBJ1-1|-|TRBV25-1|-
CASSVGRDTEAFF
TGTGCCAGCAGCGTCGGCCGCGACACTGAAGCTTTCTTT
>TRBJ2-7|-|TRBV5-1|TRBD1
CASSPTTGDYEQYF
TGCGCCAGCAGCCCAACAACAGGGGACTACGAGCAGTACTTC
>TRBJ1-2|few|TRBV24-1|TRBD1
CATMIPPGTDYGYTF
TGTGCCACCATGATTCCTCCCGGGACAGATTATGGCTACACCTTC
>TRBJ2-1|-|TRBV24-1|-
CATSSRGGAEQFF
TGTGCCACCAGTTCGCGGGGTGGGGCAGAGCAGTTCTTC
>TRBJ1-1|many|TRBV7-9|-
CASSHRDTEAFF
TGTGCCAGCAGCCACAGGGACACTGAAGCTTTCTTT
>TRBJ2-2|many|TRBV25-1|-
CASSEVGGRNTGELFF
TGTGCCAGCAGTGAAGTCGGGGGTAGAAACACCGGGGAGCTGTTTTTT